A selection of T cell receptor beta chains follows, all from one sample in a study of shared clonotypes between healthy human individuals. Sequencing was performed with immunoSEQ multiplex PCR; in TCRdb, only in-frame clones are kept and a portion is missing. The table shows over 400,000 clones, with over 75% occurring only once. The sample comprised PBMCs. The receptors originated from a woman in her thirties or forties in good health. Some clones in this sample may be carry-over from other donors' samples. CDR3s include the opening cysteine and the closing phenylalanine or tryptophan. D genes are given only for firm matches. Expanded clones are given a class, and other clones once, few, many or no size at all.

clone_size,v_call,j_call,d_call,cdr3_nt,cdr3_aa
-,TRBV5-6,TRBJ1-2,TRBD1,TGTGCCAGCAACGAACAGGGGGCGCGGGGCTACACCTTC,CASNEQGARGYTF
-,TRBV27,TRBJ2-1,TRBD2,TGTGCCAGCACCGGACTAGCGGGGGACAATGAGCAGTTCTTC,CASTGLAGDNEQFF
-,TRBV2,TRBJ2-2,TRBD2,TGTGCCAGCAGGGTATCTAGCGGGAGGGCCGGCACCGGGGAGACATTTTTT,CASRVSSGRAGTGETFF
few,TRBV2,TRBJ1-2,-,TGTGCCAGCAGTGATTCCAGCTATGGCTACACCTTC,CASSDSSYGYTF
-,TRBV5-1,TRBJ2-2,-,TGCGCCAGCAGGACCTCTCCGGGACAGAACACCGGGGAGCTGTTTTTT,CASRTSPGQNTGELFF
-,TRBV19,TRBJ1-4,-,TGTGCCACTGCAGTGACAGCATCGGATGAAAAACTGTTTTTT,CATAVTASDEKLFF
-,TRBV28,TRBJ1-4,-,TGTGCCAGCAGTTTGGAAACAGGGTGGGGTGAAAAACTGTTTTTT,CASSLETGWGEKLFF
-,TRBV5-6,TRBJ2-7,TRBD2,TGTGCCAGCAGCCGGGAGGGGGCCTACGAGCAGTACTTC,CASSREGAYEQYF
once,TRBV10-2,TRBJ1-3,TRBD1,TGCGCCAGCAGCCGGGACAGGGGAAACACCATATATTTT,CASSRDRGNTIYF
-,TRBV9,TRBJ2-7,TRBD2,TGTGCCAGCAGCGTAGCTTCGGGAGGGTACGAGCAGTACTTC,CASSVASGGYEQYF
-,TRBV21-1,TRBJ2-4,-,TGTGCCAGCAGCCTCAATGGGGGACCCAAGGCCAAAAACATTCAGTACTTC,CASSLNGGPKAKNIQYF